This T cell receptor (beta chain) stems from a study of T cell responses to AZD1222 COVID-19 vaccine. Points from the study as a whole: White British donors predominated, females outnumbered males, and clonal diversity was possibly underestimated.

Trimming cost V 5 bases and J 0 bases; bases outside gene matches: 7. CDR1 SQVTM and CDR2 ANQGSEA come from the germline V gene. This CDR3 is 15 amino acids long. As regards this clone: Its antigen is not known.

The method was immunoSEQ multiplex PCR; TCRdb's version includes in-frame clones alone and lacks a portion of them. The table includes about 190,000 clones, approximately 91% detected once. The chain joins TRBV29-1 to TRBJ2-1; the match to TRBD1 covers 7 bases. This TCR was sampled from an adult in good health. Sample: peripheral blood, taken on day 0 of AZD1222 vaccination. The CDR3 bases are TGCAGCGTTCCAGGGGGAGACAACTCCTACAATGAGCAGTTCTTC. Encoded protein: CSVPGGDNSYNEQFF.